Following are 25 T cell receptor beta chains from one sample sequenced in a study of CD8+CD57+ T cells in acquired aplastic anemia. Genomic DNA served as template for TCR beta VDJ and CDR3 profiling. TCRdb called the reads again in MiXCR, with one record for every CDR3 protein. The sample has approximately 170,000 distinct CDR3 sequences; around half are singletons. Sequencing was carried out using sorted CD4+, CD8+, or CD8+CD57+ T cells (not recorded which) from PBMCs. Receptors were obtained from a human donor in good health, serving as a control.

V gene TRBV2 combines with J gene TRBJ1-2; D not resolved. CDR1 and CDR2 (germline): SNHLY, FYNNEI. The V and J ends lost 7 bases and 8 bases respectively, with 14 bases between them. The CDR3 has 12 amino acids. CDR3: CASIGSTPGYTF. Here the CDR3 DNA reads TGTGCCAGCATAGGTTCTACCCCCGGCTACACCTTC.

Worth noting for this clonotype: Because the CDR3 is missing its conserved closing phenylalanine or tryptophan, this is likely a read error. The genes are TRBV25-1 and TRBJ1-3; the D gene is possibly TRBD1 (5 bases). Germline assignment: CDR1 MGHDK and CDR2 SYGVNS. Trimming shortened V by 1 base and J by 3 bases, and 16 bases separated the two germline ends. The CDR3 is 17 amino acids. The CDR3 sequence is CASSESVRQGVGNTIYL. CDR3 bases: TGTGCCAGCAGTGAATCCGTGAGGCAGGGTGTTGGAAACACCATATATCTT.

The chain combines TRBV10-3 with TRBJ1-1; D call uncertain. The CDR3 extends over 15 amino acids. Germline V gene data show CDR1 as ENHRY and CDR2 as SYGVKD. The V and J ends lost 4 bases and 0 bases respectively, with 12 bases between them. In DNA form, the CDR3 reads TGTGCCATCAGTGCCTCCGGAACCCTGAACACTGAAGCTTTCTTT. It translates to CAISASGTLNTEAFF.

This chain joins TRBV2 and TRBJ1-2; 8 bases are a match to TRBD1. The V and J ends lost 11 bases and 4 bases, in that order; junction bases with no gene match: 12. The CDR3 spans 14 residues. In germline, CDR1 is SNHLY, CDR2 FYNNEI. DNA for the CDR3: TGTGCCGGGTCAGCGCGACAGGGGACCTATGGCTACACCTTC. Its translation: CAGSARQGTYGYTF.

This clonotype was recorded once. The chain joins TRBV2 to TRBJ2-5, with D possibly matching TRBD2 (6 bases). Germline V gene sequence: CDR1 SNHLY, CDR2 FYNNEI. The CDR3 runs to 16 residues. Trimming stripped 3 bases from V and 3 bases from J, with 17 bases between. The CDR3 protein is CASSEGGKGGKETQYF. For the CDR3, the DNA is TGTGCCAGCAGTGAGGGCGGCAAGGGCGGGAAAGAGACCCAGTACTTC.

This clonotype occurred many times. The rearrangement uses TRBV9 and TRBJ1-3, with TRBD1 as a possible D gene (5 bases). Germline CDR1 SGDLS, CDR2 YYNGEE. Trimming took 3 bases from V and 3 from J, leaving 16 bases between them. The CDR3 is 16 residues long. This chain's CDR3 is CASSDKPGTSGNTIYF. CDR3 sequence (DNA): TGTGCCAGCAGCGACAAACCGGGGACGAGTGGAAACACCATATATTTT. Full variable domain (remainder filled in from reference TRBV9 and TRBJ1-3): DSGVTQTPKHLITATGQRVTLRCSPRSGDLSVYWYQQSLDQGLQFLIQYYNGEERAKGNILERFSAQQFPDLHSELNLSSLELGDSALYFCASSDKPGTSGNTIYFGEGSWLTVV.

This rearrangement joins TRBV7-2 to TRBJ2-7, with D possibly TRBD1 on 6 matching bases. The germline V gene encodes CDR1 SGHTA and CDR2 FQGNSA. The germline V and J ends were trimmed by 3 bases and 3 bases, with 12 bases remaining between them. The CDR3 runs to 14 residues. CDR3 loop: CASSFDGRGYEQYF. The CDR3 DNA follows: TGTGCCAGCAGCTTCGATGGCAGGGGCTACGAGCAGTACTTC. Complete variable domain (other parts from reference TRBV7-2 and TRBJ2-7): GAGVSQSPSNKVTEKGKDVELRCDPISGHTALYWYRQSLGQGLEFLIYFQGNSAPDKSGLPSDRFSAERTGGSVSTLTIQRTQQEDSAVYLCASSFDGRGYEQYFGPGTRLTVT.

On this clonotype itself: Its ends do not fully match the called genes, so a read error is possible. The CDR3 region is CTSSQLQGFISPLHF. DNA of the CDR3: TGTACCAGCAGCCAGTTACAGGGTTTCATCTCACCCCTCCACTTT. J is TRBJ1-6 and V is TRBV4-2; D is possibly TRBD1 (6 bases). The CDR3 contains 15 residues. Germline CDR1 is LGHNA and CDR2 is YNFKEQ.

J is TRBJ2-6 and V is TRBV12-5, with D unresolved. The CDR3 covers 13 residues. Germline V CDR1 and CDR2: LGHNT, FRNRAP. The CDR3 spells CASSLFGANVLTF. As DNA, the CDR3 is TGTGCCAGCAGTTTATTTGGGGCCAACGTCCTGACTTTC.

The chain combines TRBV7-6 with TRBJ2-3; the match to TRBD1 covers 9 bases. V shed 3 bases and J 5 bases; nucleotides not matched to a gene: 6. This CDR3 region has 15 residues. Germline CDR1 SGHVS, CDR2 FNYEAQ. The CDR3 protein is CASSLGQGWGDTQYF. The CDR3 bases are TGTGCCAGCAGCTTGGGACAGGGATGGGGAGATACGCAGTATTTT. The full variable domain, its missing parts supplied by reference TRBV7-6 and TRBJ2-3, is GAGVSQSPRYKVTKRGQDVALRCDPISGHVSLYWYRQALGQGPEFLTYFNYEAQQDKSGLPNDRFSAERPEGSISTLTIQRTEQRDSAMYRCASSLGQGWGDTQYFGPGTRLTVL.

This chain links TRBV7-9 with TRBJ1-1; D gene unclear. Between the trimmed V and J ends, which lost 1 base and 1 base, there was a span of 7 bases. Looked up from germline, CDR1 is SEHNR and CDR2 is FQNEAQ (reference sequence). CDR3 size: 14 residues. In nucleotides, the CDR3 is TGTGCCAGCAGCTTAGGAAACCCGAACACTGAAGCTTTCTTT. This codes for CASSLGNPNTEAFF.

The chain links TRBV29-1 to TRBJ1-2; 7 nucleotides match TRBD1. This CDR3 contains 13 residues. Losses at the gene ends were 7 bases for V and 0 bases for J; bases not matched to a gene: 5. Germline assignment: CDR1 SQVTM and CDR2 ANQGSEA. CDR3 DNA: TGCAGCGCTGGGGACAGAGCTAACTATGGCTACACCTTC. Protein: CSAGDRANYGYTF.

The J gene is TRBJ2-3, the V gene TRBV20-1; 10 bases line up with TRBD2. The J segment lost 4 bases and the V segment lost 5 bases, leaving 21 bases of the junction unmatched. This CDR3 region has 19 residues. Per germline, CDR1 DFQATT and CDR2 SNEGSKA (reference sequence). The CDR3 protein is CSADTGTSEEVILADTQYF. CDR3 DNA: TGCAGTGCTGATACCGGGACTAGCGAAGAAGTCATCCTCGCAGATACGCAGTATTTT.

As concerns this clonotype: At one end, the junction sequence differs from germline, possibly due to a read error. The gene calls are TRBV7-2 and TRBJ1-2; weak D call: TRBD1 (5 bases). The CDR3 is 13 residues long. Germline CDR1 and CDR2: SGHTA and FQGNSA. The CDR3 DNA reads as TGTGCCGGCAGCCCGGCGCGGGACCATGGCTACACCTTC. Translation gives CAGSPARDHGYTF.

The chain joins TRBV15 to TRBJ2-3; D uncertain. This CDR3 contains 14 residues. From germline, CDR1 is LNHNV and CDR2 YYDKDF (reference sequence). V lost 8 bases, J lost 2 bases, and 14 bases lay in between. The DNA for the CDR3 is TGTGCCACCGGGGATACCCAAGACACAGATACGCAGTATTTT. Protein product: CATGDTQDTDTQYF.

In regard to this clonotype: At one of its ends the junction is not consistent with the germline gene, which may arise from a read error. The gene calls are TRBV5-1 and TRBJ2-7; D is uncertain. Germline V gives CDR1 SGHRS, CDR2 YFSETQ. The CDR3 is made up of 14 amino acids. CDR3 in DNA: TGTGCCAGCAGCGTAGACTCAAGCTCCTACGAGCAGTACTTC. Translated: CASSVDSSSYEQYF.

This clonotype was seen many times. This sequence joins TRBV4-1 and TRBJ1-2; the D gene is possibly TRBD1 (5 bases). There are 14 residues in the CDR3. The ends were cut back, 0 bases at V and 8 bases at J, with 13 bases in the middle. Germline CDR1 MGHRA, CDR2 YSYEKL. The CDR3 loop reads CASSQDNGGSGYTF. CDR3 nucleotides: TGCGCCAGCAGCCAAGATAATGGGGGGAGCGGCTACACCTTC.

The chain recombines TRBV7-2 with TRBJ2-1; 7 nucleotides align to TRBD2. Trimming took 1 base from V and 6 from J; bases not matched to a gene: 6. This CDR3 spans 15 amino acids. Per germline, CDR1 SGHTA and CDR2 FQGNSA. The CDR3 DNA reads as TGTGCCAGCAGCTTAGAGGGCGGGGGAAGCAATGAGCAGTTCTTC. It is translated as CASSLEGGGSNEQFF.

The V call is TRBV9, the J call TRBJ1-2; D is unclear. CDR3 length: 10 residues. Trimming cost V 5 bases and J 7 bases, with 6 bases left between them. The germline gives CDR1 SGDLS, CDR2 YYNGEE. The CDR3, as DNA: TGTGCCAGCAGTGGACCTGGCTACACCTTC. Its protein product is CASSGPGYTF. The whole variable domain, filled in from reference TRBV9 and TRBJ1-2, reads DSGVTQTPKHLITATGQRVTLRCSPRSGDLSVYWYQQSLDQGLQFLIQYYNGEERAKGNILERFSAQQFPDLHSELNLSSLELGDSALYFCASSGPGYTFGSGTRLTVV.

The chain is built from TRBV6-5 and TRBJ2-2; no reliable D call. Trimming stripped 1 base from V and 7 bases from J, with 1 base between. From germline, CDR1 is MNHEY and CDR2 SVGAGI. The CDR3 is made up of 11 amino acids. The CDR3: CASSYFGELFF. The CDR3, as DNA: TGTGCCAGCAGTTACTTCGGGGAGCTGTTTTTT.

On this clonotype itself: One base away lies a much larger clone, so this may be a sequencing read error. The rearrangement uses TRBV25-1 and TRBJ2-1; the match to TRBD2 covers 12 bases. Looked up from germline, CDR1 is MGHDK and CDR2 is SYGVNS. The CDR3 consists of 15 residues. The CDR3 sequence is CASSLAGGFTNEQLF. CDR3 DNA: TGTGCCAGCAGTCTAGCGGGGGGGTTCACCAATGAGCAGCTCTTC.

This clonotype was found a few times. The V call is TRBV29-1, the J call TRBJ1-1, with D unresolved. CDR1 SQVTM and CDR2 ANQGSEA come from the germline V gene. Trimming stripped 4 bases from V and 6 bases from J, with 9 bases between. The CDR3 extends over 11 amino acids. CDR3 in DNA: TGCAGCGTTGGGAGAAAACCTGAAGCTTTCTTT. Translated, it gives CSVGRKPEAFF. The whole variable domain, remainder taken from reference TRBV29-1 and TRBJ1-1, is SAVISQKPSRDICQRGTSLTIQCQVDSQVTMMFWYRQQPGQSLTLIATANQGSEATYESGFVIDKFPISRPNLTFSTLTVSNMSPEDSSIYLCSVGRKPEAFFGQGTRLTVV.

This clonotype was counted ten times or more. V gene TRBV5-6 combines with J gene TRBJ2-5; D remains unclear. Trimming left V 0 bases short and J 1 base short, with 7 bases between. The germline CDR1 and CDR2 sequences are SGHDT and YYEEEE. The CDR3 is 14 amino acids. In DNA, the CDR3 is TGTGCCAGCAGCTTGGACAGACCCCAAGAGACCCAGTACTTC. It codes for CASSLDRPQETQYF. The full variable domain, rest sourced from reference TRBV5-6 and TRBJ2-5, is DAGVTQSPTHLIKTRGQQVTLRCSPKSGHDTVSWYQQALGQGPQFIFQYYEEEERQRGNFPDRFSGHQFPNYSSELNVNALLLGDSALYLCASSLDRPQETQYFGPGTRLLVL.

The CDR3 bases are TGTGCCACCAGCAGAGAGCCGGGTGAGACCCAGTACTTC. This codes for CATSREPGETQYF. V is TRBV15 and J is TRBJ2-5; D remains unclear. Germline V gene sequence: CDR1 LNHNV, CDR2 YYDKDF (reference sequence). The CDR3 is made up of 13 amino acids. V lost 0 bases and J lost 5, with 7 bases in between.

J is TRBJ1-1 and V is TRBV5-4, with 7 bases that match TRBD1. The V gene's germline CDR1 is SGHNT and CDR2 YYREEE (reference sequence). The CDR3 extends over 15 amino acids. Trimming at V came to 1 base and at J to 0 bases, leaving 3 bases not matched to a gene. The CDR3 region has the DNA TGTGCCAGCAGCTTGCAGGGGGTTATGAACACTGAAGCTTTCTTT. Residues: CASSLQGVMNTEAFF.